This note documents a single T cell receptor (beta chain) sequence. This clone's antigen is unknown. Per-nucleotide qualities are absent, and no much larger clonotype sits a single base away. The collaborating institutions used their own protocols to collect whole blood in K2EDTA tubes. For TCRbeta analysis, collaborators shipped samples as frozen whole blood, isolated PBMCs, or DNA extracted from either of those sample types. This entry is derived from a study of blood T cell repertoires in COVID-19 (dated by TCRdb to 2020 to 2021). About the investigation overall: Samples covering the acute and convalescent phases of COVID-19 were provided by collaborators in the United States, Italy and Spain. The prospective study material was composed of cDNA or gDNA derived from T cells, B-cell-depleted T cells, or PBMCs. Subjects who had been exposed to COVID-19, were actively infected with it, or had recovered from it provided the deeply sampled blood TCRbeta repertoires that made up the dataset. A freely available public database, intended as a resource for researchers studying the immune response to SARS-CoV-2, is where the repertoires were released. The samples were drawn from two sources: the first 160 participants of the ongoing ImmuneRACE study, and 1,254 subjects contributed by 6 global collaborators. The sample metadata nearly always contained a de-identified subject ID, COVID-19 status, age in years and sex. HLA class I and class II types, where available, came from metadata supplied by the sample provider rather than from assay-based typing. The research as a whole found: Clinical and demographic metadata were provided uncurated, with the amount varying by source and participant.

TCRbeta CDR3 regions were amplified from genomic DNA using the immunoSEQ Assay, a bias-controlled multiplex PCR. The authors' analysis ran thus. The number of nucleated cells in each sample was estimated from the amplification of reference gene primers within the assay. Sequence reads were collapsed and filtered to measure the absolute abundance of every unique TCRbeta CDR3 rearrangement. For each sample, productive Simpson clonality was calculated by taking the square root of Simpson's diversity index across productive rearrangements. In TCRdb, the immuneACCESS table is reduced to in-frame sequences with V and J assigned. These tables do not hold every clone; where another copy was compared, an unresolved V gene accounts for under half, and the others remain unexplained. The D gene and trimming were derived from the DNA, and the V and J assignments and clone size from that table. For this sample the table gives roughly 200,000 clones, of which 80% to 95% were detected only once. The ten largest make up around 0.5% of the sample.

This TCR derives from a man aged 45 to 65 with acute or convalescent COVID-19. Source material: peripheral blood.

The DNA is TGCGCCAGCAGCCATGTTAGTCTGGACAGGGAGGGAAGTCAGCCCCAGCATTTT. Its protein product is CASSHVSLDREGSQPQHF. The chain was built from TRBV4-1 and TRBJ1-5, and TRBD1 matches 8 of the central bases. Its CDR3 holds 18 amino acids, cysteine through phenylalanine. Only the CDR3 region is kept as DNA, spanning 54 bases read in frame from base 1. Ends trimmed: V by 3 bases, J by 6 bases; bases unmatched to a gene: 16. Sequences MGHRA (CDR1) and YSYEKL (CDR2) are obtained from the germline V gene.